What follows are 30 T cell receptor beta chains derived from one specimen sequenced in a study of cytomegalovirus exposure and HLA in healthy donors. The assay was immunoSEQ multiplex PCR, and TCRdb's table has in-frame clones only and misses some. The repertoire holds around 190,000 clones, with about three quarters as singletons. The sequenced material came from PBMCs. These receptor sequences come from a woman in her twenties or thirties in good health and CMV-seronegative.

V usage is TRBV6-5 and J usage is TRBJ2-5, with D possibly matching TRBD2 (6 bases). CDR1 is MNHEY and CDR2 is SVGAGI in the germline V gene. V lost 6 bases to trimming and J lost 4 bases, with 18 bases between them. There are 15 residues in the CDR3. The chain's CDR3 is CASRPTRGRGETQYF. CDR3 nucleotide sequence: TGTGCCAGCAGGCCGACACGGGGGAGAGGAGAGACCCAGTACTTC.

The chain couples TRBV5-1 to TRBJ1-4; TRBD1 aligns across 11 bases. Germline loops: CDR1 SGHRS, CDR2 YFSETQ. This CDR3 has 16 residues. V gave up 3 bases and J gave up 8 bases; unmatched junction bases: 9. CDR3 amino acids: CASSSFGQGAGEKLFF. For the CDR3, the DNA is TGCGCCAGCAGCTCCTTCGGACAGGGGGCGGGAGAAAAACTGTTTTTT.

V and J are TRBV7-9 and TRBJ1-4; D perhaps matches TRBD1 (6 bases). Deletions cut 2 bases from V and 5 bases from J, with 9 bases between. CDR1 and CDR2 (germline): SEHNR, FQNEAQ (reference sequence). The CDR3 is 14 residues long. In nucleotides, the CDR3 is TGTGCCAGCAGCTTACGGGGGGCGAATGAAAAACTGTTTTTT. Translated: CASSLRGANEKLFF.

This rearrangement joins TRBV9 to TRBJ1-5; a possible D gene is TRBD1 (5 bases). The CDR3 length is 15 residues. Trimming removed 0 bases at V and 4 bases at J, with 11 bases between. The germline V gene has CDR1 SGDLS and CDR2 YYNGEE. The CDR3 is CASSVEGSGNQPQHF. The CDR3 coding sequence is TGTGCCAGCAGCGTAGAAGGTTCAGGGAATCAGCCCCAGCATTTT.

The chain combines TRBV9 with TRBJ1-1; 9 bases map to TRBD1. Losses at the gene ends were 4 bases for V and 10 bases for J; bases not matched to a gene: 5. The CDR3 is 12 residues long. Germline CDR1 reads SGDLS; CDR2 reads YYNGEE. CDR3: CASSTGGKVAFF. CDR3 DNA: TGTGCCAGCAGCACAGGGGGCAAGGTAGCTTTCTTT.

This clone has a handful of counts. The J gene is TRBJ1-6, the V gene TRBV30; 8 bases are shared with TRBD1. V shed 4 bases and J 6 bases; nucleotides not matched to a gene: 11. Per germline, CDR1 GTSNPN and CDR2 SVGIG (reference sequence). The CDR3 runs 16 residues. In nucleotides, the CDR3 is TGTGCCTGGACCCTTTCAGGGGGCTGGGGTAATTCACCCCTCCACTTT. Translation: CAWTLSGGWGNSPLHF.

This chain links TRBV5-1 with TRBJ2-7, with 9 positions matching TRBD2. This CDR3 has 14 residues. CDR1 and CDR2 from the germline V gene are SGHRS and YFSETQ. J gave up 4 bases and V 4 bases, and 6 bases lay outside the gene matches. The CDR3: CASSLGTSSYEQYF. Written as DNA, the CDR3 is TGCGCCAGCAGCCTGGGGACTAGCTCTTACGAGCAGTACTTC.

The rearrangement links TRBV6-6 to TRBJ1-5; no clear D gene. Germline assignment: CDR1 MNHNY and CDR2 SVGAGI (reference sequence). The CDR3 has 15 residues. V lost 6 bases and J 6 bases, leaving 18 bases between the germline ends. In DNA form, the CDR3 reads TGTGCCAGCAGCCCTAAGTTTAGGAACAGTCAGCCCCAGCATTTT. This codes for CASSPKFRNSQPQHF.

The V and J genes are TRBV25-1 and TRBJ2-2, with 8 bases lining up with TRBD1. J lost 4 bases, V lost 5 bases, and 12 bases had no gene match. This CDR3 spans 17 amino acids. Germline values: CDR1 MGHDK, CDR2 SYGVNS. CDR3 region: CASSPQGQVVLTGELFF. DNA of the CDR3: TGTGCCAGCAGTCCCCAGGGACAGGTTGTCCTCACCGGGGAGCTGTTTTTT.

This clone was counted at least ten times. The rearrangement joins TRBV5-1 to TRBJ2-7; a possible D gene is TRBD1 (6 bases). Germline values: CDR1 SGHRS, CDR2 YFSETQ. This CDR3 comprises 15 residues. The V and J ends lost 0 bases and 0 bases respectively, with 10 bases between them. The CDR3 loop reads CASSLDSGHSYEQYF. CDR3 sequence (DNA): TGCGCCAGCAGCTTGGATTCGGGACACTCCTACGAGCAGTACTTC.

This sequence joins TRBV2 and TRBJ1-5; TRBD1 matches 7 bases. The germline gives CDR1 SNHLY, CDR2 FYNNEI. V was clipped by 6 bases and J by 3 bases; unmatched bases: 5. This CDR3 is built from 14 residues. DNA for the CDR3: TGTGCCAGCAGGGGGGACAGCCTCAATCAGCCCCAGCATTTT. Amino acid sequence: CASRGDSLNQPQHF.

The V call is TRBV7-9, the J call TRBJ2-3; 9 bases map to TRBD1. The CDR3 is 17 residues long. In germline, CDR1 is SEHNR, CDR2 FQNEAQ (reference sequence). V lost 5 bases, J lost 4 bases, and 13 bases stayed unmatched. Here the CDR3 DNA reads TGTGCCAGCAGCCCATGGGGGACAGGGAGTAGGGCAGATACGCAGTATTTT. It specifies CASSPWGTGSRADTQYF.

The CDR3 is CASSPLRESHGFF. Here the CDR3 DNA reads TGTGCCAGCTCACCACTTCGTGAGTCCCACGGGTTCTTC. The chain has TRBV18 and TRBJ2-1; D is ambiguous. Trimming shortened V by 1 base and J by 15 bases, and 16 bases separated the two germline ends. Germline V gives CDR1 KGHSH, CDR2 LQKENI. CDR3 length: 13 residues.

The count of this clone is one. This chain joins TRBV5-1 and TRBJ2-1, with a possible D match to TRBD1 (5 bases). The CDR3 totals 17 residues. V lost 2 bases to trimming and J lost 4 bases, with 19 bases between them. Per germline, CDR1 SGHRS and CDR2 YFSETQ. Here the CDR3 reads CASSFDSLSRAYNEQFF. CDR3 nucleotides: TGCGCCAGCAGCTTCGACAGCCTAAGTCGAGCTTACAATGAGCAGTTCTTC. The variable domain in full, with the rest retrieved from reference TRBV5-1 and TRBJ2-1, is KAGVTQTPRYLIKTRGQQVTLSCSPISGHRSVSWYQQTPGQGLQFLFEYFSETQRNKGNFPGRFSGRQFSNSRSEMNVSTLELGDSALYLCASSFDSLSRAYNEQFFGPGTRLTVL.

The chain uses TRBV5-6 and TRBJ1-2; the D is unclear. CDR1 is SGHDT, CDR2 YYEEEE, per germline. The germline V and J ends were trimmed by 2 bases and 8 bases, with 16 bases remaining between them. The CDR3 spans 14 residues. CDR3 amino acids: CASSFDTRVDGYTF. The CDR3 bases are TGTGCCAGCAGCTTCGATACTAGAGTTGACGGCTACACCTTC.

The chain couples TRBV4-2 to TRBJ2-6; 12 bases map to TRBD2. This CDR3 is built from 20 residues. V lost 0 bases, J lost 0 bases, and 6 bases stayed unmatched. Germline V gene data show CDR1 as LGHNA and CDR2 as YNFKEQ. The CDR3 is CASSQERLAGEDSGANVLTF. Written as DNA, the CDR3 is TGTGCCAGCAGCCAAGAGCGACTAGCGGGGGAGGACTCTGGGGCCAACGTCCTGACTTTC.

A single count supports this clone. V usage is TRBV28 and J usage is TRBJ2-1; the match to TRBD2 covers 7 bases. The CDR3 loop spans 16 amino acids. The V gene's germline CDR1 is MDHEN and CDR2 SYDVKM. The V and J ends lost 5 bases and 6 bases, in that order; junction bases with no gene match: 13. The CDR3 DNA reads TGTGCCAGCAGTATCCTGGGCGGGGGAGACTCCAATGAGCAGTTCTTC. It codes for CASSILGGGDSNEQFF.

The chain links TRBV19 to TRBJ2-6; D not resolved. Germline CDR1 is LNHDA and CDR2 is SQIVND (reference sequence). This CDR3 has 13 residues. Trimming cost V 8 bases and J 1 base, with 6 bases left between them. The CDR3 spells CASDNSGANVLTF. CDR3 nucleotides: TGTGCCAGTGACAATTCTGGGGCCAACGTCCTGACTTTC.

The chain has TRBV5-1 and TRBJ2-1, with D perhaps TRBD2 (6 bases). This CDR3 contains 18 residues. Per germline, CDR1 SGHRS and CDR2 YFSETQ. With 4 bases removed from V and 0 bases from J, the gap between germline ends came to 20 bases. As DNA, the CDR3 is TGCGCCAGCAGCCCCGTTTCTAGCGCTCAGAGCTCCTACAATGAGCAGTTCTTC. Translation: CASSPVSSAQSSYNEQFF.

V gene TRBV6-5 combines with J gene TRBJ1-1; D possibly corresponds to TRBD1 (6 bases). CDR1 is MNHEY, CDR2 SVGAGI, per germline. V lost 2 bases to trimming and J lost 1 base, with 8 bases between them. There are 14 residues in the CDR3. The CDR3 region is CASSYGGPNTEAFF. CDR3 DNA sequence: TGTGCCAGCAGTTACGGGGGCCCGAACACTGAAGCTTTCTTT.

The chain combines TRBV9 with TRBJ1-4, with unresolved D. V lost 4 bases and J lost 5, with 9 bases in between. The length of the CDR3 is 13 residues. Germline V gene sequence: CDR1 SGDLS, CDR2 YYNGEE. The CDR3 reads CASSPSVNEKLFF. Here the CDR3 DNA reads TGTGCCAGCAGCCCCAGCGTAAATGAAAAACTGTTTTTT.

The DNA for the CDR3 is TGTGCCAGTAGTCTTTCAGTAAGATCCTACAATGAGCAGTTCTTC. Translation: CASSLSVRSYNEQFF. This chain uses TRBV19 with TRBJ2-1; unclear D gene. V lost 5 bases and J lost 1, with 12 bases in between. Germline V gene sequence: CDR1 LNHDA, CDR2 SQIVND (reference sequence). The CDR3 covers 15 residues. Drawing the rest from reference TRBV19 and TRBJ2-1, the complete variable domain is DGGITQSPKYLFRKEGQNVTLSCEQNLNHDAMYWYRQDPGQGLRLIYYSQIVNDFQKGDIAEGYSVSREKKESFPLTVTSAQKNPTAFYLCASSLSVRSYNEQFFGPGTRLTVL.

The chain couples TRBV30 to TRBJ2-3, with 12 bases identical to TRBD2. The CDR3 runs 16 residues. V was clipped by 2 bases and J by 5 bases; unmatched bases: 8. The V gene's germline CDR1 is GTSNPN and CDR2 SVGIG (reference sequence). CDR3: CAWSPPLAGGRDTQYF. The CDR3 DNA sequence: TGTGCCTGGAGTCCGCCACTAGCGGGGGGCAGAGATACGCAGTATTTT.

There are a few counts of this clone. The rearrangement links TRBV28 to TRBJ2-4; 8 bases match TRBD2. Trimming at V came to 5 bases and at J to 8 bases, leaving 11 bases not matched to a gene. Germline V lookup: CDR1 MDHEN, CDR2 SYDVKM. This CDR3 contains 15 residues. In DNA, the CDR3 is TGTGCCAGCAGTCCCTCCGGGGGGGCGGGGGACATTCAGTACTTC. Residues: CASSPSGGAGDIQYF.

The chain links TRBV19 to TRBJ1-1; 7 bases align to TRBD1. V shed 6 bases and J 8 bases; nucleotides not matched to a gene: 6. The CDR3 length is 12 residues. Germline lookup yields CDR1 LNHDA and CDR2 SQIVND (reference sequence). This CDR3 is CASSDTTGEAFF. CDR3 nucleotides: TGTGCCAGTAGCGATACGACAGGGGAAGCTTTCTTT.

This rearrangement joins TRBV7-9 to TRBJ1-2, with 8 positions matching TRBD1. V gave up 3 bases and J gave up 3 bases; unmatched junction bases: 9. There are 16 residues in the CDR3. Germline V gene data show CDR1 as SEHNR and CDR2 as FQNEAQ (reference sequence). As DNA, the CDR3 is TGTGCCAGCAGCTTTACCCGGGACAGGTTGGACTATGGCTACACCTTC. This gives the protein CASSFTRDRLDYGYTF.

The chain joins TRBV4-1 to TRBJ2-7, with 9 bases fitting TRBD1. The CDR3 has 16 amino acids. J was trimmed by 1 base and V by 1 base; bases with no gene match: 5. Looked up from germline, CDR1 is MGHRA and CDR2 is YSYEKL. The CDR3 is CASSQGAGTGSYEQYF. In DNA form, the CDR3 reads TGCGCCAGCAGCCAAGGTGCCGGGACAGGGTCCTACGAGCAGTACTTC.

V gene TRBV29-1 combines with J gene TRBJ1-4; D perhaps matches TRBD1 (6 bases). CDR3 length: 13 residues. Deletions cut 4 bases from V and 7 bases from J, with 13 bases between. Germline CDR1 SQVTM, CDR2 ANQGSEA. The CDR3 DNA reads TGCAGCGTTGTCAGGGGAGGGAGTGAAAAACTGTTTTTT. Translation: CSVVRGGSEKLFF. The variable domain in full, with the rest retrieved from reference TRBV29-1 and TRBJ1-4, is SAVISQKPSRDICQRGTSLTIQCQVDSQVTMMFWYRQQPGQSLTLIATANQGSEATYESGFVIDKFPISRPNLTFSTLTVSNMSPEDSSIYLCSVVRGGSEKLFFGSGTQLSVL.

This chain links TRBV28 with TRBJ2-7; 8 nucleotides line up with TRBD1. CDR1 and CDR2 from the germline V gene are MDHEN and SYDVKM. The CDR3 is 15 residues long. V lost 5 bases to trimming and J lost 4 bases; unmatched junction nucleotides: 10. The CDR3 region has the DNA TGTGCCAGCAGTCCAGGGGGCTCTAAACGTTACGAGCAGTACTTC. Translating it yields CASSPGGSKRYEQYF.

The CDR3: CASSQRLADSTGELFF. The CDR3 coding sequence is TGCGCCAGCAGCCAAAGACTAGCGGACTCTACCGGGGAGCTGTTTTTT. V is TRBV5-1 and J is TRBJ2-2, with 9 bases matching TRBD2. The CDR3 consists of 16 residues. The germline gives CDR1 SGHRS, CDR2 YFSETQ. V gave up 4 bases and J gave up 5 bases; unmatched junction bases: 9.